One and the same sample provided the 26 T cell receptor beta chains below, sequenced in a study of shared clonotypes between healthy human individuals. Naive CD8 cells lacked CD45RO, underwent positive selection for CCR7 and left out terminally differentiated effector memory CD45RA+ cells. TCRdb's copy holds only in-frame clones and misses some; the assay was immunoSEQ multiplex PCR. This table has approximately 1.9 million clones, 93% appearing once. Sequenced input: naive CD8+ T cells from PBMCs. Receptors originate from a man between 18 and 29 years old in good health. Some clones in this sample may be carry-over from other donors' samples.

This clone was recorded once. CDR3 sequence: CASSEGISRNYPNSYEQYF. The CDR3 DNA reads TGTGCCAGCAGTGAAGGGATTAGTCGCAACTACCCCAACTCCTACGAGCAGTACTTC. V and J are TRBV6-1 and TRBJ2-7; no reliable D call. The CDR3 runs 19 residues. V lost 1 base and J 0 bases, leaving 22 bases between the germline ends. In germline, CDR1 is MNHNS, CDR2 SASEGT.

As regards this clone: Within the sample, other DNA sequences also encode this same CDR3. CDR3 residues: CASSVGDSGTYEQYF. In DNA, the CDR3 is TGTGCCAGCAGCGTAGGCGATAGCGGAACCTACGAGCAGTACTTC. V gene TRBV9 combines with J gene TRBJ2-7; maybe TRBD2 (6 bases). The CDR3 length is 15 residues. V dropped 0 bases and J dropped 2 bases, with 12 bases sitting between them. CDR1 SGDLS and CDR2 YYNGEE come from the germline V gene.

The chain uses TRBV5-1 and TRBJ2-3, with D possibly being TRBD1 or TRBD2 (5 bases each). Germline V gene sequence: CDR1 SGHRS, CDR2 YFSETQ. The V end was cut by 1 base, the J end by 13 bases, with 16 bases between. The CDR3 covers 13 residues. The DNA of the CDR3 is TGCGCCAGCAGCTTGACCTTTGGGGGTTTGAAGTATTTT. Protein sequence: CASSLTFGGLKYF.

In nucleotides, the CDR3 is TGTGCCAGCAGCTCCGGCCACTCTCTAGCCAAAAACATTCAGTACTTC. Translated: CASSSGHSLAKNIQYF. The chain is built from TRBV13 and TRBJ2-4, with D unclear. The CDR3 has 16 amino acids. CDR1 PRHDT and CDR2 FYEKMQ come from the germline V gene (reference sequence). V lost 4 bases, J lost 0 bases, and 13 bases lay in between.

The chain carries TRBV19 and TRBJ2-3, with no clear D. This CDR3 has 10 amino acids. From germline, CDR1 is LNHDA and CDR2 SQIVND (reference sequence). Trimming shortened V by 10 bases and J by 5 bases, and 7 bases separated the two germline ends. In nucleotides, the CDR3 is TGTGCCACCTGGGGAGATACGCAGTATTTT. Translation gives CATWGDTQYF.

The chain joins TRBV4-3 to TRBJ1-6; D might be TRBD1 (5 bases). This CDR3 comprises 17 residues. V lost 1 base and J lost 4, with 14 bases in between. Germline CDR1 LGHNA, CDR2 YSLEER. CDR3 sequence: CASSQGGRGRYNSPLHF. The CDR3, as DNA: TGCGCCAGCAGCCAAGGGGGGAGGGGCCGGTATAATTCACCCCTCCACTTT.

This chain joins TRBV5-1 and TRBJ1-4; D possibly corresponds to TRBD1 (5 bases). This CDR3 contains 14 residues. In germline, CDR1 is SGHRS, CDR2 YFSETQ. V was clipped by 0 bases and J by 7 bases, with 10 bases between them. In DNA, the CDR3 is TGCGCCAGCAGCTTGGGGGACCCCGGTGAAAAACTGTTTTTT. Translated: CASSLGDPGEKLFF.

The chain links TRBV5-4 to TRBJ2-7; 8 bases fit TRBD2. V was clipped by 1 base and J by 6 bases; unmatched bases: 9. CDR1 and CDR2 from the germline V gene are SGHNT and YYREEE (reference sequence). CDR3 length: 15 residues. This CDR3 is CASSLLVAGRGEQYF. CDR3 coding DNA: TGTGCCAGCAGCTTGCTAGTAGCGGGACGGGGCGAGCAGTACTTC.

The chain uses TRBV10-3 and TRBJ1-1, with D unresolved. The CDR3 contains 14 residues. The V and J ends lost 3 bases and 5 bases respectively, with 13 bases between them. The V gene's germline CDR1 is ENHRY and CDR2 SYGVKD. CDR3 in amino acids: CAISDGQGYTEAFF. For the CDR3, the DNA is TGTGCCATCAGTGACGGTCAAGGGTATACTGAAGCTTTCTTT.

CDR3 bases: TGTGCCAGCATGGGCTACTCCTACGAGCAGTACTTC. It is translated as CASMGYSYEQYF. The chain has TRBV27 and TRBJ2-7; no clear D gene. The CDR3 length is 12 residues. Trimming removed 7 bases from V and 0 bases from J, with 7 bases in between. Germline values: CDR1 MNHEY, CDR2 SMNVEV (reference sequence).

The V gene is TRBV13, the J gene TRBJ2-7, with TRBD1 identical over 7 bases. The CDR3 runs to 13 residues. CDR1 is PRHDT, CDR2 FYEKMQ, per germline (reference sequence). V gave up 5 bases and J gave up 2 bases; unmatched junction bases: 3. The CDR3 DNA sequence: TGTGCCAGCAGCCCGACAGGGACCTACGAGCAGTACTTC. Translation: CASSPTGTYEQYF.

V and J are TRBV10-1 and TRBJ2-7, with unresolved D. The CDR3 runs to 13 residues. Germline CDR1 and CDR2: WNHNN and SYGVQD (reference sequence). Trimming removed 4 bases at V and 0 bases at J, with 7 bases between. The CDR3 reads CASSAPGSYEQYF. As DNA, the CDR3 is TGCGCCAGCAGTGCCCCGGGCTCCTACGAGCAGTACTTC.

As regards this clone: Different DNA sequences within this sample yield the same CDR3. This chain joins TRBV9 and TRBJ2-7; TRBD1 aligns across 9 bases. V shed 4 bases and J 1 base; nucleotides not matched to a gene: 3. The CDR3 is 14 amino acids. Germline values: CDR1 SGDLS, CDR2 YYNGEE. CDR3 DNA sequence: TGTGCCAGCAGCACTGGGACAGGGTCCTACGAGCAGTACTTC. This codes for CASSTGTGSYEQYF. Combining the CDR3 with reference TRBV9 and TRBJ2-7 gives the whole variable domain DSGVTQTPKHLITATGQRVTLRCSPRSGDLSVYWYQQSLDQGLQFLIQYYNGEERAKGNILERFSAQQFPDLHSELNLSSLELGDSALYFCASSTGTGSYEQYFGPGTRLTVT.

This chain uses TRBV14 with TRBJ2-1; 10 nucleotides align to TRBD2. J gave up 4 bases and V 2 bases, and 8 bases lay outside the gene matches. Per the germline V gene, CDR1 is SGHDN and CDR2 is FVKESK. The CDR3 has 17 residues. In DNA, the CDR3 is TGTGCCAGCAGCCAATGGGCTAGCGGGAGTTCTTACAATGAGCAGTTCTTC. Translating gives CASSQWASGSSYNEQFF.

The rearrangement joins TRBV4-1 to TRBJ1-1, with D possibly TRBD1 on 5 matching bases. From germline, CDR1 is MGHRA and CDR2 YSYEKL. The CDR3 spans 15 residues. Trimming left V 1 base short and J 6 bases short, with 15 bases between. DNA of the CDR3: TGCGCCAGCAGCCAAGGCCCCACAGGAGTTTCTGAAGCTTTCTTT. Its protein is CASSQGPTGVSEAFF.

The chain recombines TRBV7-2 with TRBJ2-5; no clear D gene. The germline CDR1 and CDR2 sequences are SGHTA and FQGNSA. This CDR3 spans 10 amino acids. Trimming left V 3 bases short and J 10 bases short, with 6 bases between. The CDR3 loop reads CASSFRDQYF. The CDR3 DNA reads TGTGCCAGCAGCTTTCGTGACCAGTACTTC.

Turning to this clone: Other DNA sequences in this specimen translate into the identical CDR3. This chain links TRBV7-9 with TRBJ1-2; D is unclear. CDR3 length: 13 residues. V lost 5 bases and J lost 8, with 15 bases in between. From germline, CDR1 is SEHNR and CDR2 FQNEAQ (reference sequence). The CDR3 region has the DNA TGTGCCAGCAGCACTCCACAGCGGATGGGCTACACCTTC. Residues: CASSTPQRMGYTF.

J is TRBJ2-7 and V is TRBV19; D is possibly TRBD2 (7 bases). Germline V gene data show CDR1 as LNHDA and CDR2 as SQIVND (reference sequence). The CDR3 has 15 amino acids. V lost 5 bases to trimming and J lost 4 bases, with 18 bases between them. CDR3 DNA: TGTGCCAGTAGTTCCTTGGGGGCTAGCGGATACGAGCAGTACTTC. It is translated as CASSSLGASGYEQYF.

The CDR3 coding sequence is TGTGCCAGCAGTACTGGACTTTACAATGAGCAGTTCTTC. Protein product: CASSTGLYNEQFF. This chain links TRBV11-2 with TRBJ2-1, with D perhaps TRBD2 (5 bases). This CDR3 is 13 amino acids long. Germline values: CDR1 SGHAT, CDR2 FQNNGV. The V end lost 6 bases, the J end lost 4 bases, and 10 bases lay between the germline ends.

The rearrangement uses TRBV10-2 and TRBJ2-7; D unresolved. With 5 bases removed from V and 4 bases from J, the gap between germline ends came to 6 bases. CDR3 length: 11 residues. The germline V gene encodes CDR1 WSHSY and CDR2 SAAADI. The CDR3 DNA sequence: TGCGCCAGCAGTTCGGCATACGAGCAGTACTTC. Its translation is CASSSAYEQYF.

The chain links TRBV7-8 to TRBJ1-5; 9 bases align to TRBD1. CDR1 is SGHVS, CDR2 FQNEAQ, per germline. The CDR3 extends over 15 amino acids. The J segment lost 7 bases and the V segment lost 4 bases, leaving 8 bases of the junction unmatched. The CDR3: CASSSGTGLGQPQHF. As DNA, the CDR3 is TGTGCCAGCAGCTCCGGGACAGGGCTCGGACAGCCCCAGCATTTT.

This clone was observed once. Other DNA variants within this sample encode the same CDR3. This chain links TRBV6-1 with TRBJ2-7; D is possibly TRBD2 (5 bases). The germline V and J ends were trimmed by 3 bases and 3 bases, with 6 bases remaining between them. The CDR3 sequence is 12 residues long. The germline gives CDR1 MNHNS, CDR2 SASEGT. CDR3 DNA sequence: TGTGCCAGCAGTGAGGGAGTCTACGAGCAGTACTTC. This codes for CASSEGVYEQYF.

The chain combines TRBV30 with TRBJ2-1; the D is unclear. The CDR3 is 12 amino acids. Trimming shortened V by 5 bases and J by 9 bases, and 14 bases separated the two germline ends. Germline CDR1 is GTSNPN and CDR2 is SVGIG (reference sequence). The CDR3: CAWGASFREQFF. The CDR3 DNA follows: TGTGCCTGGGGCGCATCATTCCGTGAGCAGTTCTTC.

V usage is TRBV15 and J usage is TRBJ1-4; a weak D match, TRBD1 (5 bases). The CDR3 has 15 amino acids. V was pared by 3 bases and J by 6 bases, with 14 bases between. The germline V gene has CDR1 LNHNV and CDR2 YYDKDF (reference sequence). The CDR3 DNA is TGTGCCACCAGCAGTCGAGGGGCGGTTGATGAAAAACTGTTTTTT. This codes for CATSSRGAVDEKLFF.

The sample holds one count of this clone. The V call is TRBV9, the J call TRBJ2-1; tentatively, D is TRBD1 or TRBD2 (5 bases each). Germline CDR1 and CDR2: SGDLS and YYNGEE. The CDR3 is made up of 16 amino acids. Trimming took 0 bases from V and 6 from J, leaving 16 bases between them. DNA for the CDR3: TGTGCCAGCAGCGTAGGTCCCTCCATGGGGACCAATGAGCAGTTCTTC. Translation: CASSVGPSMGTNEQFF.

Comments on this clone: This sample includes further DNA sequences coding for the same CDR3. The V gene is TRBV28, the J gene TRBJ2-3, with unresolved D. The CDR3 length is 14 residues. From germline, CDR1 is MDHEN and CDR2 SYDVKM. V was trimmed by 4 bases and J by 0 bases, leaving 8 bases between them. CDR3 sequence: CASSSSRSTDTQYF. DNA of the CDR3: TGTGCCAGCAGTTCGAGTAGGAGCACAGATACGCAGTATTTT.